The present T cell receptor (beta chain) was sequenced within a study of metastatic and nonmetastatic thyroid tumors. Turning to the study itself: Repertoires from malignant and benign thyroid patients were compared across blood and tumor or nodule tissue. Regarding the study as a whole: For both blood and tumor, malignant thyroid tumors reportedly showed significantly higher TCR beta diversity than benign nodules did.

This clone was picked up many times. What it binds is unknown. Treatment of any kind had been given to no patient before thyroid surgery. This CDR3 contains 14 residues. CDR1 SEHNR and CDR2 FQNEAQ come from the germline V gene (reference sequence). V dropped 5 bases and J dropped 0; count of bases not matched to a gene: 3. Original analysis: CDR3 was compared across clinicopathological groups, and the resulting differences were used to build a distant-metastasis classifier for papillary thyroid cancer. MiXCR was used by TCRdb to re-call the PCR reads. The V and J calls reflect TCRdb's pipeline rather than the authors' work. The repertoire includes about 22,000 clones, about a third of them detected once, and 22% sits in the top ten.

This TCR was sampled from a male donor with papillary thyroid cancer or a benign thyroid nodule (not recorded which). Some clones in this sample may be carry-over from other donors' samples. The genes are TRBV7-9 and TRBJ2-7; TRBD2 agrees at 8 bases. The sample was blood. The CDR3 nucleotides are TGTGCCAGCAGCCCCAGCGGGAGCTCCTACGAGCAGTACTTC. As protein: CASSPSGSSYEQYF.